The clone carrying this T cell receptor beta chain showed up many times. The entry originates in a study of spatial heterogeneity in lung cancer. The sample's time point: sample taken at primary tumor resection. The CDR3 covers 16 residues. Germline lookup yields CDR1 SGHTA and CDR2 FQGNSA. Deletions cut 3 bases from V and 5 bases from J, with 17 bases between. TCRdb redid the calling of the 5' RACE reads with MiXCR, one entry per CDR3 protein. This sample has over 45,000 distinct CDR3 sequences; approximately 5% occur once, and the top ten carry around 10%. The V call is TRBV7-2, the J call TRBJ2-1, with D tentatively TRBD2 (6 bases). The sequence was obtained from a male donor with early-stage non-small cell lung cancer. The sequencing here drew on PBMCs, taken at surgery. The CDR3 reads CASSLDPFGRNNEQFF. The CDR3, as DNA: TGTGCCAGCAGCTTGGACCCTTTCGGGAGAAACAATGAGCAGTTCTTC.